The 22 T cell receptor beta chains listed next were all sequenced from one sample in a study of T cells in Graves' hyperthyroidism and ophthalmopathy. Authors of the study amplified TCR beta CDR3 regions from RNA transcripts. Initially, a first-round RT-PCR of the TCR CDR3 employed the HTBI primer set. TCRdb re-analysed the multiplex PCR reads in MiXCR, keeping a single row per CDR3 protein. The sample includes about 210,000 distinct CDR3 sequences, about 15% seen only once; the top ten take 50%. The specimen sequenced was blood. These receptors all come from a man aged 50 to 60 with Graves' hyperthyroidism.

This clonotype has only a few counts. The CDR3 region has the DNA TGTGCCAGCAGTCAACCCCTCAGACAGGGGGAAAACACCGGGGAGCTGTTTTTT. It encodes CASSQPLRQGENTGELFF. The genes are TRBV28 and TRBJ2-2; TRBD1 matches 9 bases. Trimming at V came to 5 bases and at J to 2 bases, leaving 12 bases not matched to a gene. Germline V lookup: CDR1 MDHEN, CDR2 SYDVKM. The CDR3 extends over 18 amino acids.

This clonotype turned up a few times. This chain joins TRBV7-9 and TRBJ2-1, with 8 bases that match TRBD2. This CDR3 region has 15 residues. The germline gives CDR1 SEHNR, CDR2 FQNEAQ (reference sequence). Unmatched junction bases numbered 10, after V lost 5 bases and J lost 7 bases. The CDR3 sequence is CASSPPGLVSNEQFF. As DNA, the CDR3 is TGTGCCAGCAGCCCGCCGGGACTAGTTTCTAATGAGCAGTTCTTC.

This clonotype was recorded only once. The DNA of the CDR3 is TGCGCCAGCAGCCAAGATTGGCTAGCGGCAGATACGCAGTATTTT. Protein product: CASSQDWLAADTQYF. V and J are TRBV4-1 and TRBJ2-3; 7 positions agree with TRBD2. CDR1 is MGHRA, CDR2 YSYEKL, per germline. The junction had 4 bases not matched to a gene; V was cut back by 0 bases and J by 4 bases. The length of the CDR3 is 15 residues.

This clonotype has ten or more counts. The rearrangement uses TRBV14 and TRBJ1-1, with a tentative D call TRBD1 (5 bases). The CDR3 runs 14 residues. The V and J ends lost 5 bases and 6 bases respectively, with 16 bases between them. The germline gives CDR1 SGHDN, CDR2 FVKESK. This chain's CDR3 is CASSSRQPWAEAFF. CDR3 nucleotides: TGTGCCAGCAGCTCCCGACAGCCTTGGGCTGAAGCTTTCTTT.

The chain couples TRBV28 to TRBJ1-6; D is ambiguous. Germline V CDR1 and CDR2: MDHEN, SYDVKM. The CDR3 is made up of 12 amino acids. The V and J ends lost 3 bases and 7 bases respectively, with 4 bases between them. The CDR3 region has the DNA TGTGCCAGCAGTTTTGCGAATTCACCCCTCCACTTT. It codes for CASSFANSPLHF.

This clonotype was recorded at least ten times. CDR3 loop: CASSPLGLGELFF. The DNA of the CDR3 is TGTGCCAGCTCACCCCTCGGACTCGGGGAGCTGTTTTTT. The gene calls are TRBV18 and TRBJ2-2, with D tentatively TRBD2 (5 bases). Germline CDR1 is KGHSH and CDR2 is LQKENI. V lost 3 bases and J 7 bases, leaving 9 bases between the germline ends. The CDR3 consists of 13 residues. The variable domain in full, with the rest retrieved from reference TRBV18 and TRBJ2-2, is NAGVMQNPRHLVRRRGQEARLRCSPMKGHSHVYWYRQLPEEGLKFMVYLQKENIIDESGMPKERFSAEFPKEGPSILRIQQVVRGDSAAYFCASSPLGLGELFFGEGSRLTVL.

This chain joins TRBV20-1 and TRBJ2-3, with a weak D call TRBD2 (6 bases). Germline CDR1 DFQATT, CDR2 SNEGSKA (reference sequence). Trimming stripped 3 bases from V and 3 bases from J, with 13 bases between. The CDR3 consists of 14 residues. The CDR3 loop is CSASRGSRTDTQYF. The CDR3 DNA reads TGCAGTGCTAGTCGGGGGAGCAGGACAGATACGCAGTATTTT.

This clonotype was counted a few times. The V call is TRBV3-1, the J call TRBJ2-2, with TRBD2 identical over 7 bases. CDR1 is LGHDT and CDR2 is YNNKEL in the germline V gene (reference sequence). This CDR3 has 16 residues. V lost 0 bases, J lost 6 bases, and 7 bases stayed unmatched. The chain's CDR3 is CASSQDVGGLPGELFF. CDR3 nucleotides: TGTGCCAGCAGCCAAGATGTGGGAGGGTTGCCCGGGGAGCTGTTTTTT. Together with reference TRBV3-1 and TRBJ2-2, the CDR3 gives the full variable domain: DTAVSQTPKYLVTQMGNDKSIKCEQNLGHDTMYWYKQDSKKFLKIMFSYNNKELIINETVPNRFSPKSPDKAHLNLHINSLELGDSAVYFCASSQDVGGLPGELFFGEGSRLTVL.

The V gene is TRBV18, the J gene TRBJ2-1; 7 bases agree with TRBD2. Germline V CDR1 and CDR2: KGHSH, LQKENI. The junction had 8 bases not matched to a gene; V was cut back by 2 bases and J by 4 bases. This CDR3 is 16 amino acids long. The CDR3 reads CASSPTVLADYNEQFF. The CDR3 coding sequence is TGTGCCAGCTCACCAACAGTTCTAGCGGATTACAATGAGCAGTTCTTC. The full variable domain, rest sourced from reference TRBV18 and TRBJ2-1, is NAGVMQNPRHLVRRRGQEARLRCSPMKGHSHVYWYRQLPEEGLKFMVYLQKENIIDESGMPKERFSAEFPKEGPSILRIQQVVRGDSAAYFCASSPTVLADYNEQFFGPGTRLTVL.

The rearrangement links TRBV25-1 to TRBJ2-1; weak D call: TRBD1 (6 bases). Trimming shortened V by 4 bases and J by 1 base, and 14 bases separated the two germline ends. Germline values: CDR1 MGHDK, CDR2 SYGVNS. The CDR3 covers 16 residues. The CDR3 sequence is CASSALQGTSYNEQFF. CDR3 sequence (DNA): TGTGCCAGCAGTGCCCTACAGGGTACTTCCTACAATGAGCAGTTCTTC.

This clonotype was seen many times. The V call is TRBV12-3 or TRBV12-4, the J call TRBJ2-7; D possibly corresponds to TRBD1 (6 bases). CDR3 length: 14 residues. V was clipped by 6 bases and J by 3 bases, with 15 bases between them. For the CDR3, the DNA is TGTGCCAGCAGCCCCCGGGACACAAACTACGAGCAGTACTTC. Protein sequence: CASSPRDTNYEQYF.

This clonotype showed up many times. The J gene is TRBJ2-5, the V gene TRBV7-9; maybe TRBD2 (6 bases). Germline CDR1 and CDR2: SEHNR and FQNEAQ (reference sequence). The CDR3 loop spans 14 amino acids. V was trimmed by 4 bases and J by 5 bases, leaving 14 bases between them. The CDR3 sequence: CASSYSGVLETQYF. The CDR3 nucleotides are TGTGCCAGCAGCTACTCGGGAGTATTGGAGACCCAGTACTTC.

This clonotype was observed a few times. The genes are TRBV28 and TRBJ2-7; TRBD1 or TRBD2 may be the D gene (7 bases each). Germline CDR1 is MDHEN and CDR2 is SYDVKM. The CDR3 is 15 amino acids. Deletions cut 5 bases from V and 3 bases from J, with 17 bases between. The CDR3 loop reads CASSPYRGGSYEQYF. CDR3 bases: TGTGCCAGCAGTCCCTACAGGGGAGGGAGCTACGAGCAGTACTTC.

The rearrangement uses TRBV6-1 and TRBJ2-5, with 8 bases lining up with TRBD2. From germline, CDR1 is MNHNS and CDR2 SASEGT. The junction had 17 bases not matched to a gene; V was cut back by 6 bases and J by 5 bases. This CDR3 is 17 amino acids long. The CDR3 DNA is TGTGCCAGCAGGGGCCTGGGTCGCCGGGAGGGCCGGGAGACCCAGTACTTC. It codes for CASRGLGRREGRETQYF.

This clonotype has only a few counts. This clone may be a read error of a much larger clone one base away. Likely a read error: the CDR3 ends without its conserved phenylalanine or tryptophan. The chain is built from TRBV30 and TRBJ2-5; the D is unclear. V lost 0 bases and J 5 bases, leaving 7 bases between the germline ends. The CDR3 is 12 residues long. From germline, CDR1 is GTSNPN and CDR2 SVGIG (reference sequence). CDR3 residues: CAWSVGVETQYL. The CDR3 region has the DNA TGTGCCTGGAGTGTAGGCGTGGAGACCCAGTACCTC.

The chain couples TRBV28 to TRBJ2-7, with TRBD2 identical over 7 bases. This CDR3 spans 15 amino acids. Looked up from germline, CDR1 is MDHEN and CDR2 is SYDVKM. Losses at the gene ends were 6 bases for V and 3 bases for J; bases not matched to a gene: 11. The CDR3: CASRGVGLGVYEQYF. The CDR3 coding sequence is TGTGCCAGCAGGGGGGTAGGACTAGGGGTCTACGAGCAGTACTTC. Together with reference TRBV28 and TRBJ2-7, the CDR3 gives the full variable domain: DVKVTQSSRYLVKRTGEKVFLECVQDMDHENMFWYRQDPGLGLRLIYFSYDVKMKEKGDIPEGYSVSREKKERFSLILESASTNQTSMYLCASRGVGLGVYEQYFGPGTRLTVT.

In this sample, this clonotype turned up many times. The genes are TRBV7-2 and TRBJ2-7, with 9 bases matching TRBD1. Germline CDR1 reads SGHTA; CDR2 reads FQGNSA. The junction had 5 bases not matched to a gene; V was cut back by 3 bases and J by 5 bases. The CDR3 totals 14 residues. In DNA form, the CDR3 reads TGTGCCAGCAGCTTTGTACAGGGGGCCCACGAGCAGTACTTC. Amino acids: CASSFVQGAHEQYF.

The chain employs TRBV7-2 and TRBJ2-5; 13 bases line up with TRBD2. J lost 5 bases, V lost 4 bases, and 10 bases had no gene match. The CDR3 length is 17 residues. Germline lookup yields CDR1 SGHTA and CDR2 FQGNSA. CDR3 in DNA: TGTGCCAGCAGCTATTGGACTAGCGGGAGCATGTATGAGACCCAGTACTTC. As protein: CASSYWTSGSMYETQYF. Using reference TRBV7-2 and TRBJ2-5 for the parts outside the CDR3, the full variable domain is GAGVSQSPSNKVTEKGKDVELRCDPISGHTALYWYRQSLGQGLEFLIYFQGNSAPDKSGLPSDRFSAERTGGSVSTLTIQRTQQEDSAVYLCASSYWTSGSMYETQYFGPGTRLLVL.

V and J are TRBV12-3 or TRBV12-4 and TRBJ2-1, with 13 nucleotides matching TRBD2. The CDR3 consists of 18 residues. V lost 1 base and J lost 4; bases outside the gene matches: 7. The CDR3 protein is CASSLGRLAGGDYNEQFF. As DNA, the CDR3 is TGTGCCAGCAGTTTAGGCCGACTAGCGGGAGGTGATTACAATGAGCAGTTCTTC.

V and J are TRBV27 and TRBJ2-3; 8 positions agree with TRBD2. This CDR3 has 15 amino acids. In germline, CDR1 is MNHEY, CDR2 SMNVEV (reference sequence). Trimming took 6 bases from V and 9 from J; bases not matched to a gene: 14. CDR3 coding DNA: TGTGCCAGCAGGGCCGATGGGACTAGAAAAATAACGCAGTATTTT. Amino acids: CASRADGTRKITQYF.

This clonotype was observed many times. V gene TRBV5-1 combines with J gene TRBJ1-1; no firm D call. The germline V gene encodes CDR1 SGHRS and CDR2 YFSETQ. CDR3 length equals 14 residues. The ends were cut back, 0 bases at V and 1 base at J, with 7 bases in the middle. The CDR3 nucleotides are TGCGCCAGCAGCTTGGAGGCCCCGAACACTGAAGCTTTCTTT. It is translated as CASSLEAPNTEAFF.

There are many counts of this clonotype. CDR3 sequence reads: CATSDSQDRGYNEQFF. The CDR3 nucleotides read TGTGCCACCAGTGACTCTCAGGACAGGGGCTACAATGAGCAGTTCTTC. This chain links TRBV24-1 with TRBJ2-1; TRBD1 agrees at 9 bases. V shed 4 bases, J shed 3 bases, and the junction held 6 bases outside the gene matches. This CDR3 is built from 16 residues. In germline, CDR1 is KGHDR, CDR2 SFDVKD.